The rows below give T cell receptor beta chains drawn from one sample of a study of blood T cells in healthy people across ages. TCRdb itself ran the 5' RACE reads through MiXCR, one entry per CDR3 protein. The sample contains around 990,000 distinct CDR3 sequences, under 30% of which appear only once. Another study also made use of these data, one on T cells of mothers and their children.

What was sequenced was blood. The receptors originated from a girl aged 2 to 10 in good health. Each CDR3 is given with its conserved first and last residue. The D gene is left open where the match is weak. Some rows mark clone size as missing; the rest say once, few, many or name a class of expanded clone.

d_gene | j_gene | abundance | v_gene | CDR3aa | CDR3nt
- | TRBJ2-3 | few | TRBV7-3 | CASSLSVGTQYF | TGTGCCAGCAGCTTATCCGTTGGCACGCAGTATTTT
- | TRBJ2-3 | - | TRBV27 | CASSGVGGIGDTQYF | TGTGCCAGCAGTGGTGTGGGTGGTATTGGAGATACGCAGTATTTT
TRBD1 | TRBJ2-2 | - | TRBV29-1 | CSVEGSGGAGELFF | TGCAGCGTTGAAGGATCAGGGGGTGCGGGGGAGCTGTTTTTT
TRBD1 | TRBJ2-2 | - | TRBV27 | CASSRGRQGLNGGELFF | TGTGCCAGCAGTCGCGGGCGACAGGGCTTGAATGGCGGGGAGCTGTTTTTT
- | TRBJ1-4 | few | TRBV15 | CATSRGGSYEKLFF | TGTGCCACCAGCAGAGGCGGATCCTATGAAAAACTGTTTTTT
- | TRBJ1-1 | - | TRBV12-3/TRBV12-4 | CASSSQWGAWGLNTEAFF | TGTGCCAGCAGTTCCCAATGGGGGGCTTGGGGCCTTAACACTGAAGCTTTCTTT
TRBD1 | TRBJ2-1 | few | TRBV11-1 | CASSADREYLSNEQFF | TGTGCCAGCAGCGCCGACAGGGAGTATTTATCCAATGAGCAGTTCTTC
TRBD1 | TRBJ2-7 | - | TRBV3-1 | CASSPRTGFHEQYF | TGTGCCAGCAGCCCCCGGACAGGTTTCCACGAGCAGTACTTC
- | TRBJ2-7 | - | TRBV11-2 | CASSLYRVDSYEQYF | TGTGCCAGCAGCTTGTACAGGGTTGATTCCTACGAGCAGTACTTC
- | TRBJ1-4 | few | TRBV7-2 | CASSLARRGRGSDEKLFF | TGTGCCAGCAGCTTAGCGCGGAGAGGGAGGGGTTCGGATGAAAAACTGTTTTTT